This T cell receptor beta chain was obtained from a study of blood T cells in healthy people across ages. A sample-barcoded 5' primer and a J-beta primer mix were used in a second PCR of about 7 to 11 cycles. Using its own MiXCR run on the 5' RACE reads, TCRdb lists one record per CDR3 protein. Here the sample spans some 1,500,000 distinct CDR3 sequences, 42% being singletons. Germline lookup yields CDR1 DFQATT and CDR2 SNEGSKA (reference sequence). The V gene lost 0 bases and the J gene lost 5 bases, with 16 bases spanning the gap. The CDR3 runs to 15 residues. Sequences were obtained from blood. The TCR was taken from a woman between 18 and 29 years old in good health. The chain joins TRBV20-1 to TRBJ1-1, with D perhaps matching TRBD1 (6 bases). The CDR3 region has the DNA TGCAGTGCTAGAGACAGCGCACAGGGAAGGACTGAAGCTTTCTTT. Amino acids: CSARDSAQGRTEAFF.